These T cell receptor beta chains were read from a single sample in a study of blood T cell repertoires in COVID-19. Only in-frame clones appear in the TCRdb table, and some are missing; sequencing was by immunoSEQ multiplex PCR. The sample consists of 400,000 to 450,000 clones, just over 85% of them appearing once. The sequenced sample was peripheral blood. The source of these receptors is a woman aged 25-40 years with active or convalescent COVID-19. Both conserved end residues are part of each CDR3. D genes are given only for firm matches. Not all rows give a size; the values are once, few, many and, for expanded clones, a class.

j_call: TRBJ2-1; v_call: TRBV6-5; clone_size: -; d_call: TRBD2; cdr3_nt: TGTGCCAGCAATAGTCGGACTAGCGGTCCCAATGAGCAGTTCTTC; cdr3_aa: CASNSRTSGPNEQFF
j_call: TRBJ2-7; v_call: TRBV11-2; clone_size: once; d_call: -; cdr3_nt: TGTGCCAGCACCCTCTCGGGGTACGAGCAGTACTTC; cdr3_aa: CASTLSGYEQYF
j_call: TRBJ1-2; v_call: TRBV5-1; clone_size: -; d_call: TRBD1; cdr3_nt: TGCGCCAGCAAGGTGACAGGGGCTGGTTTGGATGGCTACACCTTC; cdr3_aa: CASKVTGAGLDGYTF
j_call: TRBJ2-7; v_call: TRBV6-1; clone_size: few; d_call: -; cdr3_nt: TGTGCCAGCAGTGGACCGGATAGCGGTCCCTCCTACGAGCAGTACTTC; cdr3_aa: CASSGPDSGPSYEQYF
j_call: TRBJ2-1; v_call: TRBV6-5; clone_size: -; d_call: TRBD1; cdr3_nt: TGTGCCAGCACCACACCTCGGACAGGCACGGAGCAGTTCTTC; cdr3_aa: CASTTPRTGTEQFF
j_call: TRBJ1-2; v_call: TRBV27; clone_size: -; d_call: TRBD1; cdr3_nt: TGTGCCAGCAGACTACAGGGGGCAACGAACTATGGCTACACCTTC; cdr3_aa: CASRLQGATNYGYTF
j_call: TRBJ2-5; v_call: TRBV6-5; clone_size: -; d_call: TRBD1; cdr3_nt: TGTGCCAGCAGTTCCCGAGGACAGGGCGGGTCGGGGACCCAGTACTTC; cdr3_aa: CASSSRGQGGSGTQYF
j_call: TRBJ2-5; v_call: TRBV5-1; clone_size: -; d_call: -; cdr3_nt: TGCGCCAGCAGCTCCAGGGGTAGCGAGATACAAGAGACCCAGTACTTC; cdr3_aa: CASSSRGSEIQETQYF
j_call: TRBJ2-7; v_call: TRBV4-1; clone_size: -; d_call: TRBD1; cdr3_nt: TGCGCCAGCAGCCAACCAGGACAGGGGAGGTACGAGCAGTACTTC; cdr3_aa: CASSQPGQGRYEQYF
j_call: TRBJ2-7; v_call: TRBV6-6; clone_size: -; d_call: -; cdr3_nt: TGTGCCAGCAGCACCGCTGGTTCGGTCGAGCAGTACTTC; cdr3_aa: CASSTAGSVEQYF
j_call: TRBJ1-1; v_call: TRBV4-1; clone_size: -; d_call: TRBD1; cdr3_nt: TGCGCCAGCAGCCAAGCGGACAGGGGGAACACTGAAGCTTTCTTT; cdr3_aa: CASSQADRGNTEAFF
j_call: TRBJ1-2; v_call: TRBV3-1/TRBV3-2; clone_size: -; d_call: TRBD1; cdr3_nt: TGTGCCAGCAGCCCTGGACAGGGGGCCTACACCTTC; cdr3_aa: CASSPGQGAYTF
j_call: TRBJ1-1; v_call: TRBV4-2; clone_size: -; d_call: TRBD1; cdr3_nt: TGTGCCAGCAGCCGTGGTACAGGGGACGACGAGGCTTTCTTT; cdr3_aa: CASSRGTGDDEAFF
j_call: TRBJ2-1; v_call: TRBV6-5; clone_size: -; d_call: -; cdr3_nt: TGTGCCAGCAGTTACTGGGCTGATACATCCAATGAGCAGTTCTTC; cdr3_aa: CASSYWADTSNEQFF
j_call: TRBJ1-4; v_call: TRBV10-3; clone_size: -; d_call: -; cdr3_nt: TGTGCCATCAGTTTGAACATTGGTGAAAAACTGTTTTTT; cdr3_aa: CAISLNIGEKLFF
j_call: TRBJ2-1; v_call: TRBV5-1; clone_size: -; d_call: -; cdr3_nt: TGCGCCAGCAGCAACGGAGCCACCTACAATGAGCAGTTCTTC; cdr3_aa: CASSNGATYNEQFF
j_call: TRBJ1-3; v_call: TRBV12-3/TRBV12-4; clone_size: -; d_call: TRBD1; cdr3_nt: TGTGCCAGCGACGAGGGGGCCGGAAACACCATATATTTT; cdr3_aa: CASDEGAGNTIYF
j_call: TRBJ2-3; v_call: TRBV6-5; clone_size: -; d_call: -; cdr3_nt: TGTGCCACCTCCAGGTCCCCCGCGGATACGCAGTATTTT; cdr3_aa: CATSRSPADTQYF
j_call: TRBJ1-2; v_call: TRBV4-1; clone_size: -; d_call: TRBD1; cdr3_nt: TGCGCCAGCAGCCTAAACGACAGGGGGAACTATGGCTACACCTTC; cdr3_aa: CASSLNDRGNYGYTF
j_call: TRBJ2-7; v_call: TRBV30; clone_size: -; d_call: -; cdr3_nt: TGTGCCTGGAGTGGATTGGGGCCCAACCATGTCTCCTACGAGCAGTACTTC; cdr3_aa: CAWSGLGPNHVSYEQYF
j_call: TRBJ2-7; v_call: TRBV2; clone_size: -; d_call: -; cdr3_nt: TGTGCCACCTCAGACTCCTACGAGCAGTACTTC; cdr3_aa: CATSDSYEQYF
j_call: TRBJ2-1; v_call: TRBV7-2; clone_size: -; d_call: -; cdr3_nt: TGTGCCAGCAGCTTAGATCCTAGCGCTTACAATGAGCAGTTCTTC; cdr3_aa: CASSLDPSAYNEQFF
j_call: TRBJ2-2; v_call: TRBV18; clone_size: -; d_call: -; cdr3_nt: TGTGCCAGCTCATTTGCAGGGCTTGGCGGGGAGCTGTTTTTT; cdr3_aa: CASSFAGLGGELFF
j_call: TRBJ2-2; v_call: TRBV18; clone_size: -; d_call: TRBD1; cdr3_nt: TGTGCCAGCTCACTTGGGACAGCGAACACCGGGGAGCTGTTTTTT; cdr3_aa: CASSLGTANTGELFF